A single T cell receptor (beta chain) is shown here with its context. Its antigen is not known. The sample originates from a study of T cell responses to AZD1222 COVID-19 vaccine. Study-wide findings and caveats: It should be noted that donors were predominantly white British and more often female, and clonal diversity was possibly underestimated.

The repertoire was sequenced with immunoSEQ multiplex PCR; TCRdb's copy has only in-frame clones and lacks some. The sample gives about 120,000 clones, almost 95% of which show up once; roughly 1.5% is in the top ten. Whether given at about 4 or about 12 weeks, second doses were pooled. From germline, CDR1 is LGHDT and CDR2 YNNKEL (reference sequence). The CDR3 loop spans 17 amino acids. V was cut by 0 bases and J by 2 bases, with 14 bases left in between. This sample comprised peripheral blood, obtained 28 days after the second AZD1222 dose. This clonotype was sampled from an adult who received the AZD1222 COVID-19 vaccine. The chain is built from TRBV3-1 (or the pseudogene TRBV3-2) and TRBJ1-3, with a possible D match to TRBD1 (5 bases). Here the CDR3 DNA reads TGTGCCAGCAGCCAAGATATGTTCCAGGGTACTGGAAACACCATATATTTT. Translated: CASSQDMFQGTGNTIYF.